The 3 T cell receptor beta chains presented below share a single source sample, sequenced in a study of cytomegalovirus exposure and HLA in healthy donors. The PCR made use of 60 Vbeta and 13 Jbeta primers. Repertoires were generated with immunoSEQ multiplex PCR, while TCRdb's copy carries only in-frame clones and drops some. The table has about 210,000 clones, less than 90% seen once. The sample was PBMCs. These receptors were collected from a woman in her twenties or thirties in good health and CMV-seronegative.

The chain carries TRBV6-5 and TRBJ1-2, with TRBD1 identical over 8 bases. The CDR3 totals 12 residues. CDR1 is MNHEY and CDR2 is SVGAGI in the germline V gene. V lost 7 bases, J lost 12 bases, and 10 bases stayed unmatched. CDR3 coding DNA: TGTGCCAGCACCTCCTGGGACAGGCATCACACCTTC. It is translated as CASTSWDRHHTF.

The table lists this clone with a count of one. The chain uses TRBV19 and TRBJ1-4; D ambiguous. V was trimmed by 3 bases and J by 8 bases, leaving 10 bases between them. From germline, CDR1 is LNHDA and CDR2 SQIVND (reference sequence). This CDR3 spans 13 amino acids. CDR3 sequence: CASSMVQKEKLFF. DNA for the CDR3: TGTGCCAGTAGTATGGTACAGAAGGAAAAACTGTTTTTT.

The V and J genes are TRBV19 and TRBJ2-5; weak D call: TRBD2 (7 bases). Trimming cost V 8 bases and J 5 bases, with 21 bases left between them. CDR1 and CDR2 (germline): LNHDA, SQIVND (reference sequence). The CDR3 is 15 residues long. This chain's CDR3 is CASRPAGALMETQYF. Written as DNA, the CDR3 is TGTGCCAGTCGGCCGGCGGGGGCACTCATGGAGACCCAGTACTTC.